This TCR beta chain stems from a study of blood T cell repertoires in COVID-19. Study-wide context: Sources were T cells, B-cell-depleted T cells, or PBMCs; the material itself was cDNA or gDNA.

Trimming cost V 11 bases and J 1 base, with 14 bases left between them. This CDR3 has 13 amino acids. Looked up from germline, CDR1 is SNHLY and CDR2 is FYNNEI. TCRdb keeps only in-frame clones here, not all; method: immunoSEQ multiplex PCR. The data hold about 240,000 clones, with approximately 80% observed a single time. Sequenced input: peripheral blood. This sequence originates from a man between 25 and 39 years old who had recovered from COVID-19. The chain is built from TRBV2 and TRBJ2-5, with a possible D match to TRBD2 (5 bases). CDR3 DNA sequence: TGTGCCGCCCGGGGTTGGTCCCAAGAGACCCAGTACTTC. This encodes CAARGWSQETQYF.